Sequencing of this T cell receptor (beta chain) was carried out in a study of T cells in Graves' hyperthyroidism and ophthalmopathy. Points from the study as a whole: Most thyroid clonotypes that were expanded above 0.001 also turned up in blood.

V shed 0 bases and J shed 5 bases, with 6 bases lying between them. This CDR3 comprises 12 residues. Germline V CDR1 and CDR2: DFQATT, SNEGSKA (reference sequence). Researchers amplified the TCR beta CDR3 regions from RNA transcripts. The primer set for the first-round RT-PCR of the TCR CDR3 was HTBI. TCRdb recomputed calls from the multiplex PCR reads with MiXCR, one row per CDR3 protein. This repertoire shows about 350,000 distinct CDR3 sequences, 14% found once; its top ten account for roughly 24%. In this sample, this clonotype turned up a few times. Its antigen is undetermined. The chain couples TRBV20-1 to TRBJ2-3; no reliable D call. Sequenced input: blood. The clonotype originates from a woman in her 30s with Graves' hyperthyroidism. This chain's CDR3 is CSARDWVDTQYF. The CDR3, as DNA: TGCAGTGCTAGAGATTGGGTAGATACGCAGTATTTT.